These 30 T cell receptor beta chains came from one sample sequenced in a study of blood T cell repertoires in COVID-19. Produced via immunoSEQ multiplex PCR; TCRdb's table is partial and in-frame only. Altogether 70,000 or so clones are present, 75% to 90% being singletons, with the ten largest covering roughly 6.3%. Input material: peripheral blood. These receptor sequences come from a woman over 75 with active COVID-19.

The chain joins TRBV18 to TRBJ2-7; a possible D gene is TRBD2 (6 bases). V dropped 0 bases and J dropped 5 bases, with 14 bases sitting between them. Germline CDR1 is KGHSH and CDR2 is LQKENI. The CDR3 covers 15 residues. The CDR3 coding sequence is TGTGCCAGCTCACCACCCCCCCGGGGGAGGAACGAGCAGTACTTC. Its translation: CASSPPPRGRNEQYF.

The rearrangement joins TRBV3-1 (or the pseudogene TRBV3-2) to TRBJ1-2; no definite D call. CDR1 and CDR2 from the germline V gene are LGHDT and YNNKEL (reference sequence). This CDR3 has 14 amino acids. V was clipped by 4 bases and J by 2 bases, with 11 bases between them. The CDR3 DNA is TGTGCCAGCAGCCCGTCCCCCGGGAACTATGGCTACACCTTC. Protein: CASSPSPGNYGYTF.

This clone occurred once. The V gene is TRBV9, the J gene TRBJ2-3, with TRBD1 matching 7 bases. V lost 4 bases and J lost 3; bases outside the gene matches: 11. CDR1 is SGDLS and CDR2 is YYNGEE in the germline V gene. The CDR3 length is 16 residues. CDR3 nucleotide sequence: TGTGCCAGCAGCCCCCGCCGACAGGGTACGACAGATACGCAGTATTTT. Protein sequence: CASSPRRQGTTDTQYF. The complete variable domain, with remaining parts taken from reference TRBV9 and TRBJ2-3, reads DSGVTQTPKHLITATGQRVTLRCSPRSGDLSVYWYQQSLDQGLQFLIQYYNGEERAKGNILERFSAQQFPDLHSELNLSSLELGDSALYFCASSPRRQGTTDTQYFGPGTRLTVL.

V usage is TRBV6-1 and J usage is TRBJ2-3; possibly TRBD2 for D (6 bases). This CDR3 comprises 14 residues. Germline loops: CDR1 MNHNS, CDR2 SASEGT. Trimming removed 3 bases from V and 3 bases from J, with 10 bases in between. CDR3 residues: CASSETSSTDTQYF. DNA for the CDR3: TGTGCCAGCAGTGAGACTAGTTCAACAGATACGCAGTATTTT.

CDR3 region: CASSARQGAYEQYF. Here the CDR3 DNA reads TGTGCCAGCAGCGCCCGACAGGGGGCCTACGAGCAGTACTTC. The V call is TRBV7-2, the J call TRBJ2-7; 9 positions agree with TRBD1. The germline CDR1 and CDR2 sequences are SGHTA and FQGNSA. The trim removed 5 bases at V and 2 bases at J, leaving 4 bases unmatched. CDR3 size: 14 residues.

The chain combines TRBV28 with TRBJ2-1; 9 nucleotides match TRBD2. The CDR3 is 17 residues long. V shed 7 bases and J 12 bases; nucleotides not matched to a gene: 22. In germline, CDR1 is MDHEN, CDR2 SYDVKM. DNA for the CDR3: TGTGCCAGCACTTCGAAGGCAGCGGGAGGATTTTACGGGGGGCAGTTCTTC. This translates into CASTSKAAGGFYGGQFF. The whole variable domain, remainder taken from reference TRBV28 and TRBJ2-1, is DVKVTQSSRYLVKRTGEKVFLECVQDMDHENMFWYRQDPGLGLRLIYFSYDVKMKEKGDIPEGYSVSREKKERFSLILESASTNQTSMYLCASTSKAAGGFYGGQFFGPGTRLTVL.

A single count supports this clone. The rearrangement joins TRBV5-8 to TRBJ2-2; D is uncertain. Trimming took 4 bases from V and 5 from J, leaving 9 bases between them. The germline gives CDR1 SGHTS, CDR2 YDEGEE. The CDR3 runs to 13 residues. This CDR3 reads CASSRSVTGELFF. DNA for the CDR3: TGTGCCAGCAGCCGTAGTGTTACCGGGGAGCTGTTTTTT.

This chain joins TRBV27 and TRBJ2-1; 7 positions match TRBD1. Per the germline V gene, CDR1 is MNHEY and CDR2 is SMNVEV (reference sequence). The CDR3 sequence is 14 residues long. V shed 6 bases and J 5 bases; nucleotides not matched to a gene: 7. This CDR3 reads CASSPGQRNNEQFF. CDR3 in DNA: TGTGCCAGCAGCCCGGGACAGAGAAACAATGAGCAGTTCTTC.

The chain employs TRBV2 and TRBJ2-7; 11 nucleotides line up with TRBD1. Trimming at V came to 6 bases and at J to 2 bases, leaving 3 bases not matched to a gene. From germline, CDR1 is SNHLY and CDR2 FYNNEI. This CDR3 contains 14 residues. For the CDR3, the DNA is TGTGCCAGCAGCCAGGACAGGGGGCCCTACGAGCAGTACTTC. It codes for CASSQDRGPYEQYF. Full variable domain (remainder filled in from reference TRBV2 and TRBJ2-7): EPEVTQTPSHQVTQMGQEVILRCVPISNHLYFYWYRQILGQKVEFLVSFYNNEISEKSEIFDDQFSVERPDGSNFTLKIRSTKLEDSAMYFCASSQDRGPYEQYFGPGTRLTVT.

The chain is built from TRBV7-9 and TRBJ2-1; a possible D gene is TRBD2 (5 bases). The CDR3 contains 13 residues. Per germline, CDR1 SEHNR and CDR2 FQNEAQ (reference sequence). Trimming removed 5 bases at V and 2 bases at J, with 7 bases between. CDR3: CASSSGTYNEQFF. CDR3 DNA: TGTGCCAGCAGCAGCGGAACCTACAATGAGCAGTTCTTC.

The CDR3 DNA reads TGTGCCAGCAGCTTTAGGCCAACAGGGGGAAAAGATACGCAGTATTTT. Encoded protein: CASSFRPTGGKDTQYF. The V and J genes are TRBV7-3 and TRBJ2-3, with 8 bases fitting TRBD1. This CDR3 contains 16 residues. The V and J ends lost 3 bases and 5 bases, in that order; junction bases with no gene match: 10. Germline V lookup: CDR1 SGHTA, CDR2 FQGTGA.

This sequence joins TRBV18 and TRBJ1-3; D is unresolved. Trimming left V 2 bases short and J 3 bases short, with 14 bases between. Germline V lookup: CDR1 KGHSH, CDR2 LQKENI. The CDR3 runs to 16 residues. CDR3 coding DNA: TGTGCCAGCTCACCAGGGAGGCAGGCGAGTGGAAACACCATATATTTT. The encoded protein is CASSPGRQASGNTIYF.

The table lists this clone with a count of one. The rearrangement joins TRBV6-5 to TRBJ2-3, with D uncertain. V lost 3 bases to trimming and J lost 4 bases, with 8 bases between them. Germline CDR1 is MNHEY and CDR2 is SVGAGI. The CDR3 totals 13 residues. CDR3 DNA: TGTGCCAGCAGTTATCGGGTCGCAGATACGCAGTATTTT. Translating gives CASSYRVADTQYF.

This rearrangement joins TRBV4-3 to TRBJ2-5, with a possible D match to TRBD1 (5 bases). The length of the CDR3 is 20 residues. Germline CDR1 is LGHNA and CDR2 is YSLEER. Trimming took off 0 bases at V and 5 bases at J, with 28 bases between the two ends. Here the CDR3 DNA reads TGCGCCAGCAGCCAAGATCTTGGTCGGATTTCGGGTTCAGGGTCGGAGACCCAGTACTTC. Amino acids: CASSQDLGRISGSGSETQYF.

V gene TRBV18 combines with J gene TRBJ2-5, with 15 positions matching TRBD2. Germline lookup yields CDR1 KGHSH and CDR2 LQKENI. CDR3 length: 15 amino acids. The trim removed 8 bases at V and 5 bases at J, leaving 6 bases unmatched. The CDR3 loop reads CASRTSGRAGETQYF. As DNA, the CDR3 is TGTGCCAGCCGGACTAGCGGGAGGGCCGGGGAGACCCAGTACTTC.

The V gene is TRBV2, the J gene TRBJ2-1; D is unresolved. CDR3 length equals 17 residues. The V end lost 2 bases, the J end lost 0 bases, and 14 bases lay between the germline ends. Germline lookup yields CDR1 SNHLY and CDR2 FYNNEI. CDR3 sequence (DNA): TGTGCCAGCAGTGAAATCGGTTTGAGTGGCTCCTACAATGAGCAGTTCTTC. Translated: CASSEIGLSGSYNEQFF.

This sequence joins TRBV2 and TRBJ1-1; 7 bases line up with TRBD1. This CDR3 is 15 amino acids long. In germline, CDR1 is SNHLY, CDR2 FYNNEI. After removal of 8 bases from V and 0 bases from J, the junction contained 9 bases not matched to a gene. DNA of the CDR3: TGTGCCAGCCGTCTCAGGGGGACGATGAACACTGAAGCTTTCTTT. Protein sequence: CASRLRGTMNTEAFF.

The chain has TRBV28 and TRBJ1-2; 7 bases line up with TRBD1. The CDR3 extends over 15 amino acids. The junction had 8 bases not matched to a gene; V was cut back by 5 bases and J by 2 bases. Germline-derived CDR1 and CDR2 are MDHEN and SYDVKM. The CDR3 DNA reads TGTGCCAGCAGTCCCCTCAGGGGGGTGAACTATGGCTACACCTTC. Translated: CASSPLRGVNYGYTF.

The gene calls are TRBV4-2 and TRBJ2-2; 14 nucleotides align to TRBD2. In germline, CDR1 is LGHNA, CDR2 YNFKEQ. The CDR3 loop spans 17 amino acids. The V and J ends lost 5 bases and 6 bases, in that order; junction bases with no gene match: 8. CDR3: CASSSGTSGSLAGELFF. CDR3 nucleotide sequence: TGTGCCAGCAGCTCCGGGACTAGCGGGAGCCTGGCCGGGGAGCTGTTTTTT.

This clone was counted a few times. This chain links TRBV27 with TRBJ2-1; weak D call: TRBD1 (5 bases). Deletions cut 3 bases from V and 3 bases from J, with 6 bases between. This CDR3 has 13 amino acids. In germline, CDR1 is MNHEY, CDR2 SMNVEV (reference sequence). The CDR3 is CASSFQGYNEQFF. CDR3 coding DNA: TGTGCCAGCAGTTTCCAGGGCTACAATGAGCAGTTCTTC.

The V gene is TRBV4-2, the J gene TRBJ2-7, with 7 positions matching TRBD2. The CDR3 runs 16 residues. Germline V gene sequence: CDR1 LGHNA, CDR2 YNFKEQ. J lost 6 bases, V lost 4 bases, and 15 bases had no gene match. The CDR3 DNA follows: TGTGCCAGCAGCCCTAAGGGGTCCTCGGGGGGTCTCGAGCAGTACTTC. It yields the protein CASSPKGSSGGLEQYF.

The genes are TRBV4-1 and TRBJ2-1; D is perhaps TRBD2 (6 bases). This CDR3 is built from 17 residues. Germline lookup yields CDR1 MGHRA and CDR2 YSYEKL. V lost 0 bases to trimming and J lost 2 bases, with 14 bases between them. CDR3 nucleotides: TGCGCCAGCAGCCAAGATAATTGGGACTCGACCTACAATGAGCAGTTCTTC. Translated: CASSQDNWDSTYNEQFF.

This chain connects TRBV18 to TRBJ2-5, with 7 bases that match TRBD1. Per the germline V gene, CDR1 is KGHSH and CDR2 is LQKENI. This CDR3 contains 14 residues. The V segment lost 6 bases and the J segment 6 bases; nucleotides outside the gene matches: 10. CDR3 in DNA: TGTGCCAGCTCCCCGGACAGGACTGGAAAGACCCAGTACTTC. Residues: CASSPDRTGKTQYF.

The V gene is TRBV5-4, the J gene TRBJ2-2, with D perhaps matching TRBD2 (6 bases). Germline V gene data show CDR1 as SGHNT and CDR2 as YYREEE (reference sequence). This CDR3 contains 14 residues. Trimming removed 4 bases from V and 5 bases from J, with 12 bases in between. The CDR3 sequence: CASSPGTGTGELFF. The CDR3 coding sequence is TGTGCCAGCAGCCCCGGGACTGGTACCGGGGAGCTGTTTTTT.

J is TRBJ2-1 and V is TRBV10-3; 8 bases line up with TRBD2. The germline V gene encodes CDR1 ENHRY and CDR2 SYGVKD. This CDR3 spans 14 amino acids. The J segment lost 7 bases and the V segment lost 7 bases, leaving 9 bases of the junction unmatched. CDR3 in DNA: TGTGCCATCAAACCGGGACTAGTTTTAAATGAGCAGTTCTTC. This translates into CAIKPGLVLNEQFF.

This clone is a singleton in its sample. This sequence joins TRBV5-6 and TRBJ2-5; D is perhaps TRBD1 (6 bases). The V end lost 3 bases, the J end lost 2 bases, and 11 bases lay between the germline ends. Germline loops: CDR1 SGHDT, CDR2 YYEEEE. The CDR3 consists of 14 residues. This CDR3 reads CASSSGQPQETQYF. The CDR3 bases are TGTGCCAGCAGCTCAGGACAGCCTCAAGAGACCCAGTACTTC.

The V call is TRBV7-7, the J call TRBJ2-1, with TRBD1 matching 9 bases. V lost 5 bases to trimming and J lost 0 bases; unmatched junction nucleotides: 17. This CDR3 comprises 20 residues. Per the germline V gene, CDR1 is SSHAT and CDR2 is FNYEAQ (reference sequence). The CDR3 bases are TGTGCCAGCAGCCCTAGGCCCCCGGGACAGGGACCAAGCTCCTACAATGAGCAGTTCTTC. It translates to CASSPRPPGQGPSSYNEQFF.

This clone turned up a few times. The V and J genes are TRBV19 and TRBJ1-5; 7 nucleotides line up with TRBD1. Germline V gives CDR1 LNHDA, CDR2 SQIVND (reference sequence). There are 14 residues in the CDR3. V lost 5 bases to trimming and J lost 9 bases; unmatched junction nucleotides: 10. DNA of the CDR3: TGTGCCAGTAGTCCGCCACAGGGGACCTGGCCCCAGCATTTT. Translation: CASSPPQGTWPQHF.

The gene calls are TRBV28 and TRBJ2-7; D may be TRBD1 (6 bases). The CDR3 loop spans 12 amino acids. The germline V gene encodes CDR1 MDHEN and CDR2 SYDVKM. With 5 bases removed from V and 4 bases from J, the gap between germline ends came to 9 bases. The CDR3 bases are TGTGCCAGCAGTACCGGACAGTACGAGCAGTACTTC. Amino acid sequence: CASSTGQYEQYF.

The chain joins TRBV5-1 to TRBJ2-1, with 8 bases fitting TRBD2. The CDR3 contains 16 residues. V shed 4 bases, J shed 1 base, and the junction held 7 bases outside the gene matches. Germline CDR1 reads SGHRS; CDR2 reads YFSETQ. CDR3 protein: CASSPVAGSSYNEQFF. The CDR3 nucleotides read TGCGCCAGCAGCCCGGTAGCGGGGAGTTCCTACAATGAGCAGTTCTTC.